Listed below are T cell receptor beta chains from one sample, sequenced in a study of cytomegalovirus exposure and HLA in healthy donors. Repertoires were generated with immunoSEQ multiplex PCR, while TCRdb's copy carries only in-frame clones and drops some. The table lists 60,000 to 85,000 clones, around 94% of them singletons. The sample was PBMCs. The receptors were sampled from a man between 18 and 29 years old in good health and CMV-seropositive. The CDR3 runs from the conserved cysteine through the conserved F or W. The D gene is left open where the match is weak. The size field is filled for only some rows; it gives once, few, many or a size class.

>NA|TRBJ2-1|TRBV6-1|NA
CASSSKGTYNEQFF
TGTGCCAGCAGCTCCAAAGGGACTTACAATGAGCAGTTCTTC
>TRBD2|TRBJ2-1|TRBV7-9|NA
CASSPKASGPSYNEQFF
TGTGCCAGCAGCCCAAAGGCTAGCGGGCCCTCCTACAATGAGCAGTTCTTC
>TRBD1|TRBJ2-7|TRBV5-4|NA
CASSLVTAGGSYEQYF
TGTGCCAGCAGCTTGGTAACCGCAGGGGGCAGCTACGAGCAGTACTTC
>NA|TRBJ2-1|TRBV11-2|NA
CASSPPAPRGEQFF
TGTGCCAGCAGCCCCCCGGCCCCAAGAGGCGAGCAGTTCTTC
>TRBD1|TRBJ2-7|TRBV10-3|NA
CAISVGTGIYEQYF
TGTGCCATCAGTGTAGGGACAGGGATCTACGAGCAGTACTTC
>TRBD1|TRBJ2-5|TRBV9|NA
CASSVGDRGYGETQYF
TGTGCCAGCAGCGTAGGGGACAGGGGTTATGGGGAGACCCAGTACTTC
>TRBD2|TRBJ2-3|TRBV10-3|NA
CAISESFPSGSSTDTQYF
TGTGCCATCAGTGAGTCCTTCCCTAGCGGTTCTAGCACAGATACGCAGTATTTT
>NA|TRBJ2-1|TRBV14|NA
CASTLLTPVDNEQFF
TGTGCCAGCACCCTCCTAACCCCGGTCGACAATGAGCAGTTCTTC
>TRBD2|TRBJ2-1|TRBV6-5|NA
CASTPTSGWDEQFF
TGTGCCAGCACCCCGACTAGCGGGTGGGATGAGCAGTTCTTC
>TRBD1|TRBJ1-1|TRBV5-4|NA
CASSVDRGTSTEAFF
TGTGCCAGCAGCGTTGACAGGGGGACGAGCACTGAAGCTTTCTTT
>TRBD1|TRBJ2-3|TRBV6-5|NA
CASSYGRGRFPYTQYF
TGTGCCAGCAGTTACGGCAGGGGGCGCTTCCCATATACGCAGTATTTT
>TRBD2|TRBJ2-2|TRBV5-4|NA
CASSPNWRAGGGSGELFF
TGTGCCAGCAGCCCGAACTGGAGAGCGGGGGGTGGTAGCGGGGAGCTGTTTTTT
>NA|TRBJ2-7|TRBV9|NA
CASSATSQLNYEQYF
TGTGCCAGCAGCGCAACTAGTCAACTTAACTACGAGCAGTACTTC
>TRBD2|TRBJ2-7|TRBV27|once
CATSASGSHEQYF
TGTGCCACCAGTGCGAGCGGGAGCCACGAGCAGTACTTC
>NA|TRBJ2-7|TRBV9|NA
CASSVGGLGSEQYF
TGTGCCAGCAGCGTGGGCGGTCTTGGGAGCGAGCAGTACTTC
>TRBD1|TRBJ1-4|TRBV28|NA
CASSFPLRDRNEKLFF
TGTGCCAGCAGTTTTCCTTTAAGGGACAGGAATGAAAAACTGTTTTTT
>NA|TRBJ1-1|TRBV15|NA
CATSRAGISFF
TGTGCCACCAGCAGAGCAGGGATTAGTTTCTTT
>NA|TRBJ2-7|TRBV7-9|NA
CAILESSYEQYF
TGTGCAATACTCGAGAGCTCCTACGAGCAGTACTTC
>NA|TRBJ2-1|TRBV7-8|NA
CASSYRDSNSYNEQFF
TGTGCCAGCAGCTACCGGGACTCCAACTCCTACAATGAGCAGTTCTTC
>TRBD1|TRBJ2-7|TRBV18|NA
CASSSDRGEQYF
TGTGCCAGCTCATCGGACAGGGGCGAGCAGTACTTC
>NA|TRBJ1-1|TRBV7-2|NA
CASSLNRLSQNTEAFF
TGTGCCAGCAGCTTAAATCGGTTATCGCAGAACACTGAAGCTTTCTTT
>TRBD1|TRBJ1-5|TRBV28|NA
CASSLAGGNQPQHF
TGTGCCAGCAGTTTAGCAGGGGGGAATCAGCCCCAGCATTTT
>NA|TRBJ1-1|TRBV5-1|NA
CASSLEARGLEAFF
TGCGCCAGCAGCTTGGAGGCAAGAGGATTAGAAGCTTTCTTT
>TRBD1|TRBJ1-1|TRBV18|NA
CASSPQRGRGDTEAFF
TGTGCCAGCTCACCCCAGAGGGGCAGGGGGGACACTGAAGCTTTCTTT
>TRBD2|TRBJ2-7|TRBV6-1|NA
CASSEGGGPYEQYF
TGTGCCAGCAGTGAAGGCGGGGGGCCCTACGAGCAGTACTTC
>NA|TRBJ2-7|TRBV7-9|once
CASSFKHYEQYF
TGTGCCAGCAGCTTCAAGCATTACGAGCAGTACTTC
>NA|TRBJ2-5|TRBV27|once
CASSLGRVDQETQYF
TGTGCCAGCAGTTTGGGCAGGGTTGACCAAGAGACCCAGTACTTC
>NA|TRBJ2-2|TRBV12-1|NA
CASSFVGRATGELFF
TGTGCCAGCAGCTTTGTCGGGAGGGCCACCGGGGAGCTGTTTTTT
>NA|TRBJ2-2|TRBV11-2|once
CASSPRGGELFF
TGTGCCAGCAGCCCGCGGGGCGGGGAGCTGTTTTTT
>TRBD1|TRBJ1-2|TRBV27|NA
CASSLTGPQGNYGYTF
TGTGCCAGCAGTTTAACGGGGCCACAGGGGAACTATGGCTACACCTTC
>NA|TRBJ2-1|TRBV5-1|once
CASSWGESYNEQFF
TGCGCCAGCAGCTGGGGGGAGTCCTACAATGAGCAGTTCTTC
>NA|TRBJ2-3|TRBV27|once
CASSHKPDYPQYF
TGTGCCAGCAGCCATAAACCGGACTATCCACAGTATTTT
>NA|TRBJ2-1|TRBV11-1|NA
CASSSWTRGRGYNEQFF
TGTGCCAGCAGCTCTTGGACGAGAGGTCGGGGTTACAATGAGCAGTTCTTC
>NA|TRBJ2-7|TRBV27|NA
CASSLGAGLIYEQYF
TGTGCCAGCAGTTTGGGGGCGGGCCTAATTTACGAGCAGTACTTC
>NA|TRBJ2-3|TRBV28|NA
CASSPPGSKLADTQYF
TGTGCCAGCAGTCCCCCGGGGTCCAAACTCGCAGATACGCAGTATTTT
>NA|TRBJ1-5|TRBV19|NA
CASKLLIGGQPQHF
TGTGCCAGTAAACTTTTAATCGGGGGTCAGCCCCAGCATTTT
>NA|TRBJ2-7|TRBV6-1|NA
CASRVSQGYEQYF
TGTGCCAGCAGAGTTTCACAGGGCTACGAGCAGTACTTC
>TRBD1|TRBJ1-2|TRBV30|NA
CAWSVNPGTGDGYTF
TGTGCCTGGAGTGTAAATCCCGGGACAGGGGATGGCTACACCTTC
>NA|TRBJ2-5|TRBV5-6|NA
CASSPGSETQYF
TGTGCCAGCAGCCCGGGAAGCGAGACCCAGTACTTC